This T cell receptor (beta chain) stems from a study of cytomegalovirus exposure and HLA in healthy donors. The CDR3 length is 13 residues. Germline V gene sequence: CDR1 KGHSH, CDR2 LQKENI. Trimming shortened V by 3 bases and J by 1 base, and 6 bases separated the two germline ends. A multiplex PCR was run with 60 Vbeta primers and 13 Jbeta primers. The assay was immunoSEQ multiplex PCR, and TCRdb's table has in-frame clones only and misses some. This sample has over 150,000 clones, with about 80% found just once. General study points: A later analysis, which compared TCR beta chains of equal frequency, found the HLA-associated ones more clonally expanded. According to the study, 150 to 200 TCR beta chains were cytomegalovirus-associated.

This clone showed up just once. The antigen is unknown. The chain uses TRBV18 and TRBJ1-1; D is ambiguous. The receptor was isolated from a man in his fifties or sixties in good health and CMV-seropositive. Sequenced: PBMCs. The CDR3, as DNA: TGTGCCAGCTCACCCGGAGCGAACACTGAAGCTTTCTTT. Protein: CASSPGANTEAFF.